This T cell receptor (beta chain) was observed in a study of early T cells in non-severe SARS-CoV-2 infection. The TCR library protocol attached unique molecular identifiers to the individual cDNA molecules. TCRdb re-called the 5' RACE reads with MiXCR, one entry per CDR3 protein. The sample consists of some 64,000 distinct CDR3 sequences, approximately 9.2% of them appearing once. Whole-study results and caveats: Anti-spike CD8 specificities were favored by VDJdb matching, whose results missed private and CD4 specificities.

A note on this clonotype: Its antigen is as yet unknown.

Sequences were derived from whole blood, sampled at baseline. The source of this sequence is an adult who was a healthcare worker with PCR-confirmed SARS-CoV-2 infection or an uninfected control (not recorded which).

The CDR3 is CASSIISENTGELFF. The CDR3 DNA follows: TGTGCCAGTAGTATAATTAGCGAGAACACCGGGGAGCTGTTTTTT. This chain joins TRBV19 and TRBJ2-2; D might be TRBD2 (5 bases). The ends were cut back, 2 bases at V and 1 base at J, with 8 bases in the middle. This CDR3 region has 15 residues. Germline CDR1 and CDR2: LNHDA and SQIVND (reference sequence).